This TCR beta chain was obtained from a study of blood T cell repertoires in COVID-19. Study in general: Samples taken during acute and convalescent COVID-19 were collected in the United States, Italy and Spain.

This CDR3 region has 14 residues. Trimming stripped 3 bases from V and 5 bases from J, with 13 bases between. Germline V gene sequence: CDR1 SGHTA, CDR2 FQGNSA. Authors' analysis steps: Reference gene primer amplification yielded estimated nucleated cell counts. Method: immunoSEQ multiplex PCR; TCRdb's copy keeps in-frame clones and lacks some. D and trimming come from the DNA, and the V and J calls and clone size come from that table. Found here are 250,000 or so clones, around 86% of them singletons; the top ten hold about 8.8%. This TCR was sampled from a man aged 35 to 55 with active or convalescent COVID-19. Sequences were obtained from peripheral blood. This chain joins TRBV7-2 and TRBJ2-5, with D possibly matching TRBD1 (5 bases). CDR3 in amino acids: CASSFTGFWETQYF. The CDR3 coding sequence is TGTGCCAGCAGCTTCACAGGTTTTTGGGAGACCCAGTACTTC.